Given below is one T cell receptor (beta chain) in context. The data were taken from a study of pediatric ulcerative colitis. Sequencing was at survey level. Assay used: immunoSEQ multiplex PCR; TCRdb lists only in-frame clones, some missing. The sample carries about 14,000 clones, 70% to 90% recorded once. Trimming pared 6 bases from V and 9 bases from J, leaving 12 bases between. Germline assignment: CDR1 MDHEN and CDR2 SYDVKM. The CDR3 contains 12 residues. Sequences were obtained from blood. The sequence derives from a boy aged 5-17 years with moderate ulcerative colitis. The chain is built from TRBV28 and TRBJ2-4; tentatively, D is TRBD2 (5 bases). The chain's CDR3 is CASSPPGVIQYF. In nucleotides, the CDR3 is TGTGCCAGCAGCCCCCCCGGGGTCATTCAGTACTTC.